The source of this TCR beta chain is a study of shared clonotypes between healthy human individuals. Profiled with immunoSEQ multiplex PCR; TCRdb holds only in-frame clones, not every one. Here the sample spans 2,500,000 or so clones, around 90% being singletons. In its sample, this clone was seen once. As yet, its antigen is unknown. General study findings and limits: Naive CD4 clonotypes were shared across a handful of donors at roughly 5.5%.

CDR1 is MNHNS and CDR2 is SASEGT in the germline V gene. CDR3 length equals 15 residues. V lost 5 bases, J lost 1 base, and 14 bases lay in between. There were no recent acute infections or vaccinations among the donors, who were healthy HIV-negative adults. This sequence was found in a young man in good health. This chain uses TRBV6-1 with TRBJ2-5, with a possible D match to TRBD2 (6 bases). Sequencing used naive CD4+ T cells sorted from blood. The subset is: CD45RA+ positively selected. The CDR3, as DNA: TGTGCCAGCAGTCGAAGTCGGGGGACCCAAGAGACCCAGTACTTC. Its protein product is CASSRSRGTQETQYF.